The TCR beta chain under discussion was sequenced for a study of regulatory T cells in long-lasting Graves disease (dated by TCRdb to the early 2020s). Broadly, across the study: In the newly diagnosed Graves' disease group, patients had been taking antithyroid drugs for less than 3 months. The study was registered as a clinical trial and conducted in China. TCR sequencing covered around 13 persistent and some 20 newly diagnosed Graves' disease patients, around 35 samples in total. This study used TCR sequencing and RNA sequencing of peripheral blood to compare persistent Graves' disease patients against newly diagnosed Graves' disease patients. Here is what the overall study found, with its caveats: Preferential use of TRBV28, TRBJ1-2 and TRBJ2-5 was observed in persistent disease, whereas TRBV20-1 and TRBJ2-1 were favored in newly diagnosed disease. The small sample size was acknowledged by the authors as a limitation that may reduce accuracy. Persistent Graves' disease patients showed lower TCR Shannon entropy and fewer highly expanded clones than newly diagnosed patients, suggesting clonal expansion. Persistent patients shared more public clonotypes among themselves (under 3,000) than newly diagnosed patients did (over 900). Sequencing and analysis were limited to the TCR beta chain. Because the primary lesion, thyroid tissue, could not be accessed, the study looked at peripheral blood alone.

CDR3 length: 18 amino acids, cysteine to phenylalanine. Just CDR3 DNA is preserved here, 54 bases in frame from base 1. V and J lose 2 bases and 3 bases, and a span of 20 bases separates them. Via the germline V gene, CDR1 is SGHAT and CDR2 FQNNGV. Library preparation used multiplex PCR. For sequencing, an Illumina HiSeq 4000 was employed. CDR3 regions were amplified by Arm-PCR with iRepertoire HTBI primers to construct TCR beta libraries. Before sequencing, the PCR products went through gel purification. The paper's data handling went like this. Gene usage analysis of CDR3 amino acid clonotypes relied on the approximately 62 TRBV and fewer than 15 TRBJ segments identified across samples. Filtered high-quality paired reads were merged into contigs using COPE and FqMerger. Contigs were aligned with BLAST to IMGT TRBV, TRBD and TRBJ reference genes, and CDR3 was defined per IMGT. Clonotypes above 0.1% frequency were classified as highly expanded clones. Shannon entropy was used to measure repertoire diversity, and the Gini coefficient was used to measure V-J evenness. A clonotype found in more than one individual was treated as public. Through fastp at Q25 and MiXCR, TCRdb rebuilt clones from the public reads, retaining in-frame beta chains. Under each unique CDR3 protein, matching rows form one entry showing the most common genes and DNA. TCRdb, rather than the study authors, made the V and J calls. This sample lists roughly 420,000 distinct CDR3 sequences; less than 20% were detected once. Around a fifth of the sample rests with the top ten.

This clonotype was counted ten times or more. Its antigen specificity is not known. No base quality values were provided; no much bigger clone lies one nucleotide off. This sample's time point label indicates: newly diagnosed GD, antithyroid drugs for less than 3 months. For both TCR sequencing and RNA sequencing, RNA was extracted from PBMCs in TRIzol. The diagnosis of Graves' disease followed American Thyroid Association guidelines. Recruitment of patients was carried out at an endocrinology department in Xi'an, China. Each patient gave roughly 10 milliliters of peripheral blood, collected in an EDTA anticoagulant tube. PBMCs were isolated by Ficoll Paque Plus density gradient separation without further T cell sorting. RNA quality was checked with an Agilent 2100 Bioanalyzer and agarose gel, and concentration with a NanoDrop 2000.

The source of this sequence is a female donor with Graves disease. Sequenced here: peripheral blood mononuclear cells (PBMCs), sampled at new diagnosis, from a patient treated with antithyroid drugs. The chain is assembled from TRBV11-2 and TRBJ1-5; TRBD1 might be the D gene, on 5 matching bases. This receptor has the CDR3 CASSLSLWPQGTNQPQHF. The nucleotide sequence is TGTGCCAGCAGCTTATCGTTGTGGCCCCAAGGGACCAATCAGCCCCAGCATTTT.